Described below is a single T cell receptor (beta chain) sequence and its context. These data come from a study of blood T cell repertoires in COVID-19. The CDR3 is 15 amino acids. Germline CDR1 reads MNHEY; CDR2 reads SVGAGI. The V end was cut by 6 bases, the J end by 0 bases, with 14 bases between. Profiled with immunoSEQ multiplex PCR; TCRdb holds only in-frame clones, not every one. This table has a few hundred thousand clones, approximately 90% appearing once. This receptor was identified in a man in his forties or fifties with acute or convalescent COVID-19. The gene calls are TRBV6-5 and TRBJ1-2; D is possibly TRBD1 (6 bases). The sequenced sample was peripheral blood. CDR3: CASRPDSKANYGYTF. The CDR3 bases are TGTGCCAGCAGGCCGGACAGTAAGGCTAACTATGGCTACACCTTC.